A single sample is the source of the 20 T cell receptor beta chains below, sequenced in a study of T cell responses to AZD1222 COVID-19 vaccine. Some clones are missing from TCRdb's copy, which holds only in-frame ones; the method was immunoSEQ multiplex PCR. The repertoire holds 120,000 or so clones, more than 80% seen once, with about 1.4% in the top ten. The specimen comprised peripheral blood, sampled on day 0 of AZD1222 vaccination. Every receptor here comes from an adult in good health.

This clone was observed a handful of times. The chain is built from TRBV7-9 and TRBJ1-1; D uncertain. This CDR3 region has 10 residues. Per germline, CDR1 SEHNR and CDR2 FQNEAQ (reference sequence). Between the trimmed V and J ends, which lost 4 bases and 8 bases, there was a span of 5 bases. The CDR3 nucleotides are TGTGCCAGCAGCTCAGCAGAAGCTTTCTTT. It yields the protein CASSSAEAFF.

The chain links TRBV9 to TRBJ2-7; 8 bases fit TRBD2. The CDR3 is 15 amino acids. Germline V gene lookup returns CDR1 SGDLS and CDR2 YYNGEE. Losses at the gene ends were 4 bases for V and 2 bases for J; bases not matched to a gene: 8. CDR3: CASSPRGSGTYEQYF. For the CDR3, the DNA is TGTGCCAGCAGCCCACGGGGTAGCGGGACCTACGAGCAGTACTTC.

V and J are TRBV27 and TRBJ2-3; 10 bases agree with TRBD2. The CDR3 runs to 21 residues. CDR1 and CDR2 from the germline V gene are MNHEY and SMNVEV (reference sequence). V was clipped by 1 base and J by 6 bases; unmatched bases: 22. The CDR3 here is CASSLWGPRFDKGLAPDTQYF. The CDR3 coding sequence is TGTGCCAGCAGTTTATGGGGACCCAGGTTCGACAAGGGACTAGCGCCCGATACGCAGTATTTT.

The V gene is TRBV29-1, the J gene TRBJ1-2; D possibly corresponds to TRBD1 (5 bases). Between the trimmed V and J ends, which lost 0 bases and 8 bases, there was a span of 13 bases. The CDR3 has 13 residues. CDR1 is SQVTM, CDR2 ANQGSEA, per germline. This CDR3 is CSVEEHRIKGYTF. The DNA for the CDR3 is TGCAGCGTTGAAGAGCACAGGATAAAGGGCTACACCTTC.

This chain links TRBV6-5 with TRBJ1-5, with D tentatively TRBD1 (5 bases). This CDR3 has 16 residues. The V gene lost 0 bases and the J gene lost 5 bases, with 14 bases spanning the gap. From germline, CDR1 is MNHEY and CDR2 SVGAGI. The chain's CDR3 is CASSYSSRVGDQPQHF. CDR3 nucleotide sequence: TGTGCCAGCAGTTACTCGAGCAGGGTTGGGGATCAGCCCCAGCATTTT.

The gene calls are TRBV7-9 and TRBJ2-1; TRBD2 aligns across 11 bases. The V gene end was trimmed by 2 bases and the J gene end by 7 bases; junction bases not matched to a gene: 1. Germline V gives CDR1 SEHNR, CDR2 FQNEAQ (reference sequence). This CDR3 is 14 amino acids long. The CDR3 is CASSLRLAGNEQFF. CDR3 nucleotides: TGTGCCAGCAGCTTAAGACTAGCGGGAAATGAGCAGTTCTTC.

This clone was counted a few times. The J gene is TRBJ1-1, the V gene TRBV18; a possible D gene is TRBD1 (5 bases). The CDR3 runs to 12 residues. V shed 6 bases and J shed 11 bases, with 16 bases lying between them. Germline V gene sequence: CDR1 KGHSH, CDR2 LQKENI. The CDR3 sequence: CASSPGDGRAFF. The CDR3 nucleotides are TGTGCCAGCTCCCCGGGGGACGGGAGGGCTTTCTTT. The variable domain in full, completed from reference TRBV18 and TRBJ1-1, reads NAGVMQNPRHLVRRRGQEARLRCSPMKGHSHVYWYRQLPEEGLKFMVYLQKENIIDESGMPKERFSAEFPKEGPSILRIQQVVRGDSAAYFCASSPGDGRAFFGQGTRLTVV.

Written as DNA, the CDR3 is TGTGCCAGCACGGGGCAGCTGAACACTGAAGCTTTCTTT. Protein: CASTGQLNTEAFF. The chain links TRBV12-3 or TRBV12-4 to TRBJ1-1; tentatively, D is TRBD1 (5 bases). V lost 7 bases, J lost 0 bases, and 9 bases lay in between. The CDR3 is 13 amino acids.

This chain joins TRBV10-2 and TRBJ2-5; 13 nucleotides match TRBD2. Germline V gives CDR1 WSHSY, CDR2 SAAADI. J lost 3 bases, V lost 6 bases, and 10 bases had no gene match. The CDR3 sequence is 17 residues long. This chain's CDR3 is CASRGTSGISWEETQYF. DNA for the CDR3: TGCGCCAGCAGAGGGACTAGCGGGATTAGTTGGGAAGAGACCCAGTACTTC.

This clone was seen a handful of times. V is TRBV5-8 and J is TRBJ1-5; no definite D call. The V end was cut by 2 bases, the J end by 5 bases, with 8 bases between. This CDR3 spans 13 amino acids. The germline V gene has CDR1 SGHTS and CDR2 YDEGEE. The CDR3 DNA follows: TGTGCCAGCAGCTTTCGGGCCCATCAGCCCCAGCATTTT. Its protein product is CASSFRAHQPQHF.

The rearrangement uses TRBV19 and TRBJ1-1; D is possibly TRBD1 (5 bases). The CDR3 contains 16 residues. Trimming shortened V by 2 bases and J by 1 base, and 14 bases separated the two germline ends. The germline V gene encodes CDR1 LNHDA and CDR2 SQIVND (reference sequence). The CDR3 reads CASSISLGDPNTEAFF. The CDR3 coding sequence is TGTGCCAGTAGTATAAGTTTGGGGGACCCGAACACTGAAGCTTTCTTT.

This clone appeared a single time. The CDR3 here is CASTVQVEVITEAFF. In DNA form, the CDR3 reads TGTGCCAGTACCGTGCAGGTGGAAGTTATAACTGAAGCTTTCTTT. This sequence joins TRBV19 and TRBJ1-1, with D hard to call. The CDR3 has 15 amino acids. Germline V gene data show CDR1 as LNHDA and CDR2 as SQIVND (reference sequence). Trimming cost V 7 bases and J 5 bases, with 20 bases left between them.

This chain uses TRBV7-6 with TRBJ1-1; 11 bases map to TRBD1. J lost 7 bases, V lost 6 bases, and 13 bases had no gene match. Germline CDR1 is SGHVS and CDR2 is FNYEAQ. The CDR3 has 16 amino acids. CDR3 DNA: TGTGCCAGCAGGAGGACAGGGGGCACGGGACGGGATGAAGCTTTCTTT. Translation gives CASRRTGGTGRDEAFF.

Details on this clone: Within the sample, other DNA sequences also encode this same CDR3. The chain carries TRBV7-2 and TRBJ1-5; the D gene is possibly TRBD1 (5 bases). CDR3 length equals 13 residues. The V and J ends lost 5 bases and 2 bases respectively, with 7 bases between them. Germline CDR1 SGHTA, CDR2 FQGNSA. For the CDR3, the DNA is TGTGCCAGCAGCGTCAGGGGCAATCAGCCCCAGCATTTT. As protein: CASSVRGNQPQHF. Based on the CDR3 plus reference TRBV7-2 and TRBJ1-5, the full variable domain is GAGVSQSPSNKVTEKGKDVELRCDPISGHTALYWYRQSLGQGLEFLIYFQGNSAPDKSGLPSDRFSAERTGGSVSTLTIQRTQQEDSAVYLCASSVRGNQPQHFGDGTRLSIL.

The chain recombines TRBV6-5 with TRBJ2-7; TRBD1 matches 9 bases. The V segment lost 6 bases and the J segment 4 bases; nucleotides outside the gene matches: 4. CDR3 size: 13 residues. Germline loops: CDR1 MNHEY, CDR2 SVGAGI. CDR3 amino acids: CASRGGQGYEQYF. The CDR3 nucleotides read TGTGCCAGCAGGGGGGGACAGGGATACGAGCAGTACTTC.

This clone was seen a single time. The V gene is TRBV14, the J gene TRBJ2-6; D is ambiguous. V was trimmed by 6 bases and J by 4 bases, leaving 4 bases between them. There are 12 residues in the CDR3. The germline V gene encodes CDR1 SGHDN and CDR2 FVKESK. The CDR3 nucleotides are TGTGCCAGCAGTCCCGGGGCCAACGTCCTGACTTTC. Its protein is CASSPGANVLTF.

In this sample, this clone turned up once. V is TRBV5-4 and J is TRBJ1-2, with D hard to call. The ends were cut back, 1 base at V and 5 bases at J, with 12 bases in the middle. CDR3 size: 14 residues. CDR1 SGHNT and CDR2 YYREEE come from the germline V gene (reference sequence). The CDR3 region is CASSLTTAAYGYTF. In DNA, the CDR3 is TGTGCCAGCAGCTTGACGACGGCCGCTTATGGCTACACCTTC.

This clone was counted a few times. This chain joins TRBV6-2 or TRBV6-3 and TRBJ2-7, with 7 bases fitting TRBD1. With V trimmed by 5 bases and J by 7 bases, 11 bases remained unmatched. Germline CDR1 is MNHEY and CDR2 is SVGEGT. This CDR3 contains 14 residues. This CDR3 is CASSDRTGSWEQYF. The CDR3 region has the DNA TGTGCCAGCAGTGACCGGACAGGCTCCTGGGAGCAGTACTTC.

J is TRBJ1-6 and V is TRBV12-3 or TRBV12-4; unclear D gene. With 6 bases removed from V and 7 bases from J, the gap between germline ends came to 10 bases. The CDR3 length is 13 residues. CDR3 in amino acids: CASRQTANSPLHF. The CDR3 region has the DNA TGTGCCAGCAGACAAACTGCGAATTCACCCCTCCACTTT.

This chain joins TRBV28 and TRBJ2-3; weak D call: TRBD2 (5 bases). The CDR3 length is 15 residues. V dropped 8 bases and J dropped 0 bases, with 15 bases sitting between them. Germline-derived CDR1 and CDR2 are MDHEN and SYDVKM. Here the CDR3 reads CASGLPRASTDTQYF. For the CDR3, the DNA is TGTGCCAGCGGGCTACCGAGGGCTAGCACAGATACGCAGTATTTT. Using reference TRBV28 and TRBJ2-3 for the parts outside the CDR3, the full variable domain is DVKVTQSSRYLVKRTGEKVFLECVQDMDHENMFWYRQDPGLGLRLIYFSYDVKMKEKGDIPEGYSVSREKKERFSLILESASTNQTSMYLCASGLPRASTDTQYFGPGTRLTVL.